The entry below describes one T cell receptor beta chain. This receptor's antigen is unknown. A junction boundary mismatches the germline segment, possibly from a read error. The data originate from a study of identical twins (dated by TCRdb to about 2016). For the wider study: The study deep-sequenced TCR alpha and beta repertoires from monozygotic twins, unrelated adults of various ages and cord blood to test whether fetal clonotypes persist. To rule out contamination, the twin experiments were replicated at different times with different library preparation protocols. The full study reports these points: Zero-insertion analyses could be partly confounded by invariant T cells such as MAIT and iNKT, though diverse VJ usage argued against such confounding for most clonotypes. Compared with coincidental sharing between unrelated individuals, out-of-frame TCR alpha sequences shared between twins had an excess of sequences with low generation probability. Because the same donors could not be followed over many years, the conclusions relied on cross-sectional statistical analysis. In beta out-of-frame sequences, excess twin sharing was weaker, because having fewer shared sequences lowered the signal-to-noise ratio. Abundant cord blood beta clonotypes carried fewer insertions; young adult naive repertoires showed a weaker similar trend, while memory repertoires showed none. Out-of-frame TCR alpha sharing in monozygotic twins was systematically underestimated by recombination models, whereas sharing between unrelated individuals was in agreement with the recombination models.

CDR1 and CDR2, per the germline V gene, are SGHAT and FQNNGV. Reading from cysteine to phenylalanine, the CDR3 counts 14 amino acids. This entry keeps only the CDR3 DNA: 42 bases, framed from base 1. Every donor in the study was a healthy Caucasian. To prepare the library, 5' RACE was applied. Sequencing took place on an Illumina HiSeq 2000. A universal primer binding site was added through template switching, and the final cDNA carried a unique molecular identifier so that TCR cDNA molecules could be counted accurately. Specific primers in the conserved constant-segment region were used to synthesize first-strand cDNA for the TCR alpha and beta chains. To control for contamination, each cDNA library was double barcoded with a SMART-Mk sample barcode plus Illumina barcodes. TruSeq adapter sequences, together with Illumina sample barcodes, were added in two successive PCR steps. The Illumina HiSeq platform was used with custom primers to sequence TCR alpha and beta cDNA libraries. Turning to the authors' computational methods: Unique molecular identifiers were extracted from raw reads with MiGEC, and CDR3 positions were determined with MiXCR. Recombination models were inferred per individual with the repgenHMM and IGoR tools using an EM algorithm. Shared clonotype analysis was performed with the tcR package in R, normalizing sharing by the product of cloneset sizes. To study raw recombination free of thymic and clonal selection effects, out-of-frame nonproductive sequences were analyzed. Through fastp at Q25 and MiXCR, TCRdb rebuilt clones from the public reads, retaining in-frame beta chains. Records with the same CDR3 protein are collapsed into one entry carrying the most frequent genes and DNA. TCRdb, rather than the study authors, made the V and J calls. The sample table lists roughly 1,500,000 distinct CDR3 sequences, under 35% of them with a count of one. The top ten clones comprise 0.27% of the sample.

The rearranged segments are TRBV11-2 and TRBJ2-5; the best D guess is TRBD2, with 6 bases matching. Sequencing used cord blood. This TCR came from a newborn girl in good health. The bases read TGTGCCGGCAGCTTGGGACTTGCCTACAATGAGCAGTACTTC. Its protein is CAGSLGLAYNEQYF. Reference TRBV11-2 and TRBJ2-5 genes cover what lies past the CDR3, so the full variable domain is EAGVAQSPRYKIIEKRQSVAFWCNPISGHATLYWYQQILGQGPKLLIQFQNNGVVDDSQLPKDRFSAERLKGVDSTLKIQPAKLEDSAVYLCAGSLGLAYNEQYFGPGTRLLVL.